The 16 T cell receptor beta chains given below trace back to one sample, sequenced in a study of beta chain features in type 1 diabetes. As every portion of the isolated RNA was reverse transcribed, the sequencing read expressed TCRB transcripts. Sequencing was performed with immunoSEQ multiplex PCR; in TCRdb, only in-frame clones are kept and a portion is missing. This sample has 350,000 to 450,000 clones, with more than 13% found just once. The material sequenced was naive CD4+ T cells from blood. Receptor source: a woman aged 18-29 years in good health.

CDR3 residues: CSVGQDRILEQYF. DNA of the CDR3: TGCAGCGTCGGACAAGACAGGATCCTCGAGCAGTACTTC. This rearrangement joins TRBV29-1 to TRBJ2-7; D may be TRBD1 (6 bases). The germline V and J ends were trimmed by 6 bases and 6 bases, with 18 bases remaining between them. Germline V lookup: CDR1 SQVTM, CDR2 ANQGSEA. This CDR3 has 13 amino acids.

This clone was seen more than once but under ten times. V usage is TRBV25-1 and J usage is TRBJ2-1, with TRBD2 matching 11 bases. The CDR3 is 17 residues long. The germline V gene has CDR1 MGHDK and CDR2 SYGVNS. The V gene end was trimmed by 10 bases and the J gene end by 1 base; junction bases not matched to a gene: 12. CDR3 bases: TGTGCCACCCAAGGGACTAGCGGAGTCCCTTCCTACAATGAGCAGTTCTTC. It encodes CATQGTSGVPSYNEQFF. Full variable domain (outside the CDR3, taken from reference TRBV25-1 and TRBJ2-1): EADIYQTPRYLVIGTGKKITLECSQTMGHDKMYWYQQDPGMELHLIHYSYGVNSTEKGDLSSESTVSRIRTEHFPLTLESARPSHTSQYLCATQGTSGVPSYNEQFFGPGTRLTVL.

A few counts support this clone. The chain carries TRBV29-1 and TRBJ2-7, with 7 bases matching TRBD1. Germline V lookup: CDR1 SQVTM, CDR2 ANQGSEA. Trimming cost V 5 bases and J 2 bases; bases outside gene matches: 3. The length of the CDR3 is 12 residues. This chain's CDR3 is CSVRGQPYEQYF. CDR3 bases: TGCAGCGTTCGGGGACAGCCCTACGAGCAGTACTTC.

V gene TRBV28 combines with J gene TRBJ1-5; the match to TRBD1 covers 8 bases. V shed 7 bases and J 2 bases; nucleotides not matched to a gene: 13. There are 17 residues in the CDR3. In germline, CDR1 is MDHEN, CDR2 SYDVKM. The CDR3 loop reads CASTLDRGGWGNQPQHF. The CDR3 DNA follows: TGTGCCAGCACCCTTGACAGGGGCGGTTGGGGCAATCAGCCCCAGCATTTT.

The chain employs TRBV6-6 and TRBJ2-3; 11 nucleotides agree with TRBD2. The CDR3 spans 16 residues. Unmatched junction bases numbered 7, after V lost 4 bases and J lost 4 bases. Germline CDR1 reads MNHNY; CDR2 reads SVGAGI (reference sequence). The CDR3, as DNA: TGTGCCAGCAGTTCATCCACTAGCGGGAGAGCAGATACGCAGTATTTT. Amino acids: CASSSSTSGRADTQYF.

V gene TRBV9 combines with J gene TRBJ2-1; weak D call: TRBD1 (7 bases). The ends were cut back, 1 base at V and 5 bases at J, with 13 bases in the middle. The CDR3 is made up of 15 amino acids. Germline V gene sequence: CDR1 SGDLS, CDR2 YYNGEE. The CDR3 reads CASSVQGGIHNEQFF. Written as DNA, the CDR3 is TGTGCCAGCAGCGTACAGGGGGGAATCCACAATGAGCAGTTCTTC.

CDR3 sequence (DNA): TGCGCCAGTCTTGGGACAAACACCGGGGAGCTGTTTTTT. Protein sequence: CASLGTNTGELFF. The chain employs TRBV5-1 and TRBJ2-2, with D possibly TRBD1 on 6 matching bases. This CDR3 has 13 residues. Germline values: CDR1 SGHRS, CDR2 YFSETQ. The ends were cut back, 8 bases at V and 2 bases at J, with 10 bases in the middle.

The CDR3, as DNA: TGTGCCAGCAGCTTAGGGAAGCGGAAGGAGACCCAGTACTTC. This encodes CASSLGKRKETQYF. The chain recombines TRBV13 with TRBJ2-5, with D tentatively TRBD2 (5 bases). From germline, CDR1 is PRHDT and CDR2 FYEKMQ (reference sequence). The V end was cut by 0 bases, the J end by 5 bases, with 10 bases between. This CDR3 region has 14 residues.

This clone was detected only a few times. J is TRBJ2-1 and V is TRBV6-5; D may be TRBD1 (6 bases). The ends were cut back, 6 bases at V and 10 bases at J, with 13 bases in the middle. The CDR3 loop spans 12 amino acids. Looked up from germline, CDR1 is MNHEY and CDR2 is SVGAGI. This CDR3 reads CASSTTGEEQFF. As DNA, the CDR3 is TGTGCCAGCAGCACGACAGGAGAGGAGCAGTTCTTC.

The chain has TRBV5-6 and TRBJ2-7, with D maybe TRBD1 (6 bases). The CDR3 spans 13 residues. The germline V and J ends were trimmed by 1 base and 3 bases, with 8 bases remaining between them. Germline V CDR1 and CDR2: SGHDT, YYEEEE. CDR3 sequence (DNA): TGTGCCAGCAGCTTGTGGGGACACTACGAGCAGTACTTC. It yields the protein CASSLWGHYEQYF.

The chain recombines TRBV29-1 with TRBJ2-5; TRBD2 agrees at 13 bases. Germline V CDR1 and CDR2: SQVTM, ANQGSEA. V dropped 7 bases and J dropped 4; count of bases not matched to a gene: 9. The CDR3 loop spans 15 amino acids. CDR3 coding DNA: TGCAGCGCCGGGGGACTAGCGGGATTGGGAGAGACCCAGTACTTC. Amino acids: CSAGGLAGLGETQYF.

This clone was detected a few times. The chain recombines TRBV30 with TRBJ2-3, with a possible D match to TRBD1 (5 bases). The germline CDR1 and CDR2 sequences are GTSNPN and SVGIG (reference sequence). V gave up 7 bases and J gave up 3 bases, with 14 bases separating them. CDR3 length: 13 residues. The CDR3 here is CALNRRSTDTQYF. The DNA of the CDR3 is TGTGCCTTGAACAGGCGGTCGACAGATACGCAGTATTTT. Based on the CDR3 plus reference TRBV30 and TRBJ2-3, the full variable domain is SQTIHQWPATLVQPVGSPLSLECTVEGTSNPNLYWYRQAAGRGLQLLFYSVGIGQISSEVPQNLSASRPQDRQFILSSKKLLLSDSGFYLCALNRRSTDTQYFGPGTRLTVL.

This clone was picked up a small number of times. This chain links TRBV6-5 with TRBJ2-7, with D possibly being TRBD2 (5 bases). The CDR3 contains 11 residues. Between the trimmed V and J ends, which lost 6 bases and 7 bases, there was a span of 10 bases. The germline V gene has CDR1 MNHEY and CDR2 SVGAGI. CDR3 residues: CASRDSGEQYF. CDR3 coding DNA: TGTGCCAGCAGGGACTCGGGAGAGCAGTACTTC.

The chain recombines TRBV18 with TRBJ2-7, with D possibly being TRBD2 (6 bases). V was trimmed by 0 bases and J by 2 bases, leaving 14 bases between them. Germline lookup yields CDR1 KGHSH and CDR2 LQKENI. The CDR3 is 16 residues long. CDR3 residues: CASSPPGSGVPYEQYF. CDR3 sequence (DNA): TGTGCCAGCTCACCACCGGGTAGCGGAGTACCCTACGAGCAGTACTTC.

This clone has a handful of counts. The genes are TRBV4-3 and TRBJ2-6; possibly TRBD1 for D (5 bases). Germline loops: CDR1 LGHNA, CDR2 YSLEER. CDR3 length: 17 amino acids. V was shortened by 1 base and J by 0 bases, with 10 bases between the two germline ends. CDR3 nucleotides: TGCGCCAGCAGCCAAGGCGACAGAGTCTCTGGGGCCAACGTCCTGACTTTC. Its translation is CASSQGDRVSGANVLTF.

The V gene is TRBV19, the J gene TRBJ2-7, with D possibly matching TRBD1 (5 bases). CDR1 is LNHDA, CDR2 SQIVND, per germline (reference sequence). The CDR3 runs 16 residues. Trimming took 6 bases from V and 1 from J, leaving 19 bases between them. The CDR3 here is CASSTLTPDKSYEQYF. The DNA of the CDR3 is TGTGCCAGTAGCACTCTAACTCCGGACAAGTCCTACGAGCAGTACTTC.